This entry lists 5 T cell receptor beta chains sequenced from one sample in a study of control samples from healthy donors and cancer patients. Libraries were prepared by immunoSEQ multiplex PCR; TCRdb keeps only in-frame clonotypes and omits some of them. The sample lists some 49,000 clones, 65% to 90% occurring once. Sequenced input: PBMCs. These receptors all stem from a woman in her forties or fifties with lung cancer.

The rearrangement links TRBV19 to TRBJ1-1, with a weak D call TRBD1 (5 bases). CDR3 length equals 15 residues. Germline V CDR1 and CDR2: LNHDA, SQIVND (reference sequence). Trimming shortened V by 3 bases and J by 4 bases, and 15 bases separated the two germline ends. The CDR3 bases are TGTGCCAGTAGTATCTCTGGGACCAACCCCACTGAAGCTTTCTTT. This codes for CASSISGTNPTEAFF.

This clone showed up just once. V and J are TRBV7-9 and TRBJ1-4, with D unresolved. The V end lost 3 bases, the J end lost 7 bases, and 12 bases lay between the germline ends. Germline assignment: CDR1 SEHNR and CDR2 FQNEAQ (reference sequence). This CDR3 is built from 14 residues. CDR3 sequence reads: CASSFQNIGEKLFF. The CDR3 region has the DNA TGTGCCAGCAGCTTCCAAAACATCGGTGAAAAACTGTTTTTT.

The rearrangement joins TRBV2 to TRBJ1-2; D unclear. Trimming took 4 bases from V and 8 from J, leaving 8 bases between them. Germline values: CDR1 SNHLY, CDR2 FYNNEI. The CDR3 sequence is 11 residues long. CDR3 amino acids: CASSGGWGYTF. Written as DNA, the CDR3 is TGTGCCAGCAGTGGTGGCTGGGGCTACACCTTC. Filled out from reference TRBV2 and TRBJ1-2, the complete variable domain reads EPEVTQTPSHQVTQMGQEVILRCVPISNHLYFYWYRQILGQKVEFLVSFYNNEISEKSEIFDDQFSVERPDGSNFTLKIRSTKLEDSAMYFCASSGGWGYTFGSGTRLTVV.

The chain carries TRBV27 and TRBJ1-5; D is unclear. The germline V gene encodes CDR1 MNHEY and CDR2 SMNVEV (reference sequence). The CDR3 is 12 residues long. V shed 8 bases and J shed 6 bases, with 11 bases lying between them. CDR3 residues: CASSSGVQPQHF. The CDR3 nucleotides are TGTGCCAGCTCCTCCGGGGTTCAGCCCCAGCATTTT.

CDR3 region: CASSLAPYTEAFF. DNA for the CDR3: TGTGCCAGCAGCTTAGCTCCATACACTGAAGCTTTCTTT. The chain recombines TRBV11-2 with TRBJ1-1; no clear D. Trimming removed 1 base at V and 3 bases at J, with 6 bases between. From germline, CDR1 is SGHAT and CDR2 FQNNGV. The CDR3 contains 13 residues.